A single sample is the source of the 11 T cell receptor beta chains below, sequenced in a study of monozygotic twins with inflammatory bowel disease. TCRdb reprocessed the 5' RACE reads, with one entry per CDR3 protein and no DNA. The sample totals some 200,000 distinct CDR3 sequences. The sequenced sample was blood. The receptors were gathered from a human donor with ulcerative colitis or Crohn's disease, or a healthy co-twin of an affected twin (not recorded which).

The J gene is TRBJ2-7, the V gene TRBV27; checking the TCRdb D call of TRBD1 is not possible without DNA. The germline gives CDR1 MNHEY, CDR2 SMNVEV (reference sequence). This CDR3 is 14 amino acids long. CDR3 residues: CASSSWTGGHEQYF.

The chain has TRBV5-6 and TRBJ2-2. This CDR3 region has 16 residues. The germline gives CDR1 SGHDT, CDR2 YYEEEE. The CDR3 loop reads CASSLGETGNTGELFF.

The V call is TRBV28, the J call TRBJ1-2; TCRdb's assignment of TRBD1 cannot be checked, as there is no DNA. Germline V CDR1 and CDR2: MDHEN, SYDVKM. The CDR3 length is 13 residues. CDR3 sequence: CAIAQGEPALYTF.

The chain recombines TRBV29-1 with TRBJ1-5; TCRdb indicates TRBD1, and absent DNA this call remains unverified. CDR1 and CDR2 from the germline V gene are SQVTM and ANQGSEA. This CDR3 is built from 12 residues. This chain's CDR3 is CSASGAGQPQHF.

The V gene is TRBV3-1, the J gene TRBJ1-5. The germline gives CDR1 LGHDT, CDR2 YNNKEL (reference sequence). The length of the CDR3 is 14 residues. The CDR3 is CASSQEYSNQPQHF.

The gene calls are TRBV7-2 and TRBJ2-3; absent DNA, TCRdb's TRBD2 call cannot be checked. The CDR3 has 16 residues. Per germline, CDR1 SGHTA and CDR2 FQGNSA. This CDR3 is CASSYLGLATTDTQYF.

J is TRBJ2-1 and V is TRBV7-6. This CDR3 contains 12 residues. Looked up from germline, CDR1 is SGHVS and CDR2 is FNYEAQ. The CDR3 is CASSLRRNEQFF.

Here the CDR3 reads CASSSRLSSYEQYF. The genes are TRBV5-1 and TRBJ2-7. In germline, CDR1 is SGHRS, CDR2 YFSETQ. The CDR3 spans 14 residues.

This rearrangement joins TRBV5-8 to TRBJ1-2; lacking DNA, the TRBD1 call made by TCRdb goes unchecked. CDR1 is SGHTS, CDR2 YDEGEE, per germline. The CDR3 has 14 residues. The CDR3 here is CASAHYSGFDGYTF.

The chain is built from TRBV3-1 and TRBJ2-7; TCRdb lists TRBD1, though no DNA is available to test this call. In germline, CDR1 is LGHDT, CDR2 YNNKEL (reference sequence). This CDR3 comprises 14 residues. CDR3 sequence reads: CASSPSGAGYEQYF.

This rearrangement joins TRBV15 to TRBJ1-1. Germline V gives CDR1 LNHNV, CDR2 YYDKDF (reference sequence). The CDR3 loop spans 15 amino acids. CDR3 sequence: CATSRDQSPATEAFF.